The rows below give T cell receptor beta chains drawn from one sample of a study of shared clonotypes between healthy human individuals. TCRdb's table, derived via immunoSEQ multiplex PCR, lists solely in-frame clones and lacks some. Among roughly 1.5 million clones listed, under 99% were seen once. Sequenced sample: naive CD4+ T cells sorted from blood. These receptors originate from a man under 40 in good health. Each CDR3 is given with its conserved first and last residue. A D gene is named only where the DNA matches it firmly. Expanded clones get a size class; other rows say once, few or many, or leave the size out.

>TRBD2|NA|16|TRBJ2-7|TRBV10-3
CAISGPTSGRAYEQYF
TGTGCCATCAGTGGCCCGACTAGCGGGAGGGCCTACGAGCAGTACTTC
>NA|NA|14|TRBJ2-1|TRBV2
CASRLEGGIYEQFF
TGTGCCAGCAGGCTAGAGGGGGGGATCTATGAGCAGTTCTTC
>NA|NA|17|TRBJ2-3|TRBV9
CASTSPGGSSSTDTQYF
TGTGCCAGCACCTCCCCCGGAGGTTCTTCGAGCACAGATACGCAGTATTTT
>NA|NA|17|TRBJ1-5|TRBV19
CASRSRMGGYSNQPQHF
TGTGCCAGTAGATCCCGAATGGGGGGTTATAGCAATCAGCCCCAGCATTTT
>NA|NA|14|TRBJ1-1|TRBV7-2
CASSSAERDTEAFF
TGTGCCAGCAGCTCCGCGGAAAGGGACACTGAAGCTTTCTTT
>TRBD2|NA|15|TRBJ2-7|TRBV5-4
CASSLGLAAAYEQYF
TGTGCCAGCAGCTTAGGACTAGCGGCAGCCTACGAGCAGTACTTC
>NA|NA|15|TRBJ1-1|TRBV5-1
CASSLDGRANTEAFF
TGCGCCAGCAGCTTGGATGGCAGGGCAAACACTGAAGCTTTCTTT
>NA|NA|12|TRBJ1-2|TRBV18
CASRGGPYGYTF
TGTGCCAGTCGAGGGGGACCCTATGGCTACACCTTC
>TRBD1|NA|13|TRBJ1-1|TRBV2
CASTEGARTEAFF
TGTGCCAGCACCGAGGGGGCGAGGACTGAAGCTTTCTTT
>NA|once|15|TRBJ1-2|TRBV19
CASTPAGTRADGYTF
TGTGCCAGTACCCCTGCCGGGACCAGGGCTGATGGCTACACCTTC
>NA|once|16|TRBJ2-5|TRBV28
CASSFFGARRRETQYF
TGTGCCAGCAGTTTTTTTGGAGCTAGGCGACGGGAGACCCAGTACTTC
>NA|NA|15|TRBJ1-1|TRBV19
CASSIEATENTEAFF
TGTGCCAGTAGTATAGAAGCGACAGAGAACACTGAAGCTTTCTTT
>NA|NA|18|TRBJ1-1|TRBV4-1
CASSQEVVTVGVNTEAFF
TGCGCCAGCAGCCAAGAAGTTGTGACAGTCGGGGTGAACACTGAAGCTTTCTTT
>NA|NA|15|TRBJ2-1|TRBV19
CASSLRDNDLNEQFF
TGTGCCAGTAGTCTCCGGGACAACGACCTCAATGAGCAGTTCTTC
>NA|NA|15|TRBJ2-7|TRBV7-9
CASSLVAGAGYEQYF
TGTGCCAGCAGCTTAGTAGCAGGGGCGGGCTACGAGCAGTACTTC
>NA|NA|16|TRBJ1-4|TRBV15
CATSRDMGATNEKLFF
TGTGCCACCAGCAGAGATATGGGCGCAACTAATGAAAAACTGTTTTTT
>NA|NA|18|TRBJ2-3|TRBV9
CASSVAPNRAAGTDTQYF
TGTGCCAGCAGCGTAGCCCCGAATAGAGCCGCGGGCACAGATACGCAGTATTTT
>NA|NA|14|TRBJ2-3|TRBV11-3
CASSKGSGTDTQYF
TGTGCCAGCAGCAAGGGATCGGGCACAGATACGCAGTATTTT
>NA|NA|12|TRBJ1-2|TRBV28
CASRSGTYGYTF
TGTGCCAGCAGAAGCGGGACGTATGGCTACACCTTC
>NA|NA|14|TRBJ2-1|TRBV7-8
CASSLVAAYNEQFF
TGTGCCAGCAGCTTAGTGGCAGCTTACAATGAGCAGTTCTTC
>NA|NA|15|TRBJ2-3|TRBV5-8
CASSLWSASTDTQYF
TGTGCCAGCAGCTTGTGGTCGGCTAGCACAGATACGCAGTATTTT
>TRBD1|NA|14|TRBJ2-7|TRBV7-8
CASSWRQGLSEQYF
TGTGCCAGCAGCTGGAGACAGGGTTTATCCGAGCAGTACTTC
>NA|once|15|TRBJ2-7|TRBV21-1
CASSESTGVKYEQYF
TGTGCCAGCAGCGAATCGACAGGGGTCAAATACGAGCAGTACTTC
>NA|NA|14|TRBJ2-7|TRBV5-1
CASSLLEGAYEQYF
TGCGCCAGCAGCCTGTTGGAGGGGGCTTACGAGCAGTACTTC
>NA|NA|13|TRBJ1-1|TRBV25-1
CASSADLNTEAFF
TGTGCCAGCAGTGCCGATTTGAACACTGAAGCTTTCTTT